This TCR beta chain was sequenced in a study of blood T cell repertoires in COVID-19. The CDR3 contains 18 residues. Using immunoSEQ multiplex PCR, the repertoire was profiled, and TCRdb retains in-frame clones only, with some absent. The sample comprises about 260,000 clones, around 90% of which are singletons, and over 0.85% rests with the top ten. Sequences were obtained from PBMCs or T cells enriched from blood (not recorded which). The chain joins TRBV21-1 to TRBJ2-7; the D segment call TRBD2 is taken from the table without a DNA check. TRBV21-1 is a pseudogene locus. The clonotype comes from a man in his fifties or sixties who had been exposed to COVID-19. The DNA of the CDR3 is TGTGCCAGCAGGGAAATTGGGACTAGCGGAAGAATGGGCTACGAGCAGTACGTC. It encodes CASREIGTSGRMGYEQYV.